These 7 T cell receptor beta chains came from one sample sequenced in a study of blood T cell repertoires in COVID-19. The data were produced by immunoSEQ multiplex PCR, yet TCRdb's version contains in-frame clones alone and is incomplete. The table has approximately 150,000 clones, about four fifths seen once. The sequenced sample was peripheral blood. The receptors shown here come from a man in his sixties or seventies who had recovered from COVID-19.

This clone was seen once. The rearrangement joins TRBV6-1 to TRBJ2-3, with D possibly being TRBD2 (5 bases). CDR1 and CDR2 (germline): MNHNS, SASEGT. The CDR3 runs 13 residues. Deletions cut 5 bases from V and 2 bases from J, with 8 bases between. CDR3 sequence reads: CASSRGNTDTQYF. Written as DNA, the CDR3 is TGTGCCAGCAGTCGGGGAAACACAGATACGCAGTATTTT.

The chain has TRBV7-6 and TRBJ2-1; 7 nucleotides match TRBD2. V was pared by 5 bases and J by 3 bases, with 19 bases of the junction left unmatched. Germline V gene lookup returns CDR1 SGHVS and CDR2 FNYEAQ. This CDR3 spans 19 amino acids. DNA of the CDR3: TGTGCCAGCAGCGATCCACGGGCGGGATTGCGGGAGAACTACAATGAGCAGTTCTTC. Amino acids: CASSDPRAGLRENYNEQFF.

The chain couples TRBV29-1 to TRBJ2-5; tentatively, D is TRBD1 (5 bases). V was shortened by 3 bases and J by 4 bases, with 15 bases between the two germline ends. Germline CDR1 is SQVTM and CDR2 is ANQGSEA. The CDR3 length is 14 residues. CDR3 nucleotides: TGCAGCGTTGAGGAAAGGGGCGCGCGAGAGACCCAGTACTTC. Translation: CSVEERGARETQYF. Drawing the rest from reference TRBV29-1 and TRBJ2-5, the complete variable domain is SAVISQKPSRDICQRGTSLTIQCQVDSQVTMMFWYRQQPGQSLTLIATANQGSEATYESGFVIDKFPISRPNLTFSTLTVSNMSPEDSSIYLCSVEERGARETQYFGPGTRLLVL.

This rearrangement joins TRBV7-2 to TRBJ2-5, with TRBD2 matching over 11 bases. Germline V gene data show CDR1 as SGHTA and CDR2 as FQGNSA. V was clipped by 3 bases and J by 0 bases; unmatched bases: 9. The CDR3 runs 18 residues. The chain's CDR3 is CASSFLASGRPDQETQYF. The CDR3 bases are TGTGCCAGCAGCTTCTTGGCTAGCGGGAGGCCCGACCAAGAGACCCAGTACTTC.

This chain connects TRBV5-1 to TRBJ2-4; 10 nucleotides agree with TRBD2. Germline CDR1 SGHRS, CDR2 YFSETQ. Trimming took 0 bases from V and 8 from J; bases not matched to a gene: 8. The CDR3 is 16 amino acids. As DNA, the CDR3 is TGCGCCAGCAGCTTGGCCGGCGGGACTAGCGTTGACATTCAGTACTTC. This gives the protein CASSLAGGTSVDIQYF. Full variable domain (outside the CDR3, taken from reference TRBV5-1 and TRBJ2-4): KAGVTQTPRYLIKTRGQQVTLSCSPISGHRSVSWYQQTPGQGLQFLFEYFSETQRNKGNFPGRFSGRQFSNSRSEMNVSTLELGDSALYLCASSLAGGTSVDIQYFGAGTRLSVL.

V is TRBV9 and J is TRBJ1-3; no clear D. CDR3 length: 16 residues. From germline, CDR1 is SGDLS and CDR2 YYNGEE. With 2 bases removed from V and 0 bases from J, the gap between germline ends came to 12 bases. The CDR3 reads CASSVGGGSSGNTIYF. The CDR3 region has the DNA TGTGCCAGCAGCGTGGGAGGCGGGAGCTCTGGAAACACCATATATTTT.

Only a few counts were recorded for this clone. The chain joins TRBV5-1 to TRBJ1-1; D may be TRBD1 (5 bases). Trimming pared 4 bases from V and 7 bases from J, leaving 14 bases between. Germline V gives CDR1 SGHRS, CDR2 YFSETQ. The CDR3 has 13 residues. The CDR3 reads CASSPRRGNEAFF. The CDR3 coding sequence is TGCGCCAGCAGCCCGCGGAGGGGAAATGAAGCTTTCTTT.